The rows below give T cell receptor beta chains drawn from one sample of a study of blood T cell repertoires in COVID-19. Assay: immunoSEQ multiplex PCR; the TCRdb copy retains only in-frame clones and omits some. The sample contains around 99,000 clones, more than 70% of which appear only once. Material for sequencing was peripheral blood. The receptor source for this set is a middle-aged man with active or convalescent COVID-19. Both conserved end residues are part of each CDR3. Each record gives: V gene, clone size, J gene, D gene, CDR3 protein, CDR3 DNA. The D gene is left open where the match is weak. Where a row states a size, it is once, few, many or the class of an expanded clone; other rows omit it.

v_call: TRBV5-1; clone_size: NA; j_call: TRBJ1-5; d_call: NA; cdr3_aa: CASSLEAQGVGNQPQHF; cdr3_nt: TGCGCCAGCAGCTTGGAAGCACAGGGTGTTGGCAATCAGCCCCAGCATTTT
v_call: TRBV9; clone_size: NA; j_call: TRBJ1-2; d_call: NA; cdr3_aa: CASSASTWGGYGYTF; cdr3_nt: TGTGCCAGCAGCGCATCGACCTGGGGAGGCTATGGCTACACCTTC
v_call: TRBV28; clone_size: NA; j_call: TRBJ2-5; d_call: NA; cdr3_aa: CASSLAPGAGTQYF; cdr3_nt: TGTGCCAGCAGTTTGGCCCCCGGCGCAGGGACCCAGTACTTC
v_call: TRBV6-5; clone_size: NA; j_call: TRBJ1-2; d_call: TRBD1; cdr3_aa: CASSRTTGGYFGYTF; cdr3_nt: TGTGCCAGCAGTCGAACGACAGGGGGGTATTTCGGCTACACCTTC
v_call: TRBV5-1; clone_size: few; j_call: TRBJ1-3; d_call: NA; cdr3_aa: CASSFSPGSGNTIYF; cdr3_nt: TGCGCCAGCAGCTTTTCCCCGGGGTCTGGAAACACCATATATTTT
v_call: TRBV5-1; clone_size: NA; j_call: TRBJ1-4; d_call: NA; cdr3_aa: CASSFSMTPGLANEKLFF; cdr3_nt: TGCGCCAGCAGCTTTTCAATGACTCCAGGGTTAGCTAATGAAAAACTGTTTTTT
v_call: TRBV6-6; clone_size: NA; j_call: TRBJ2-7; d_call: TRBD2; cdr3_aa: CASSYQNSGRAAEQYF; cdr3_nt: TGTGCCAGCAGTTACCAAAATAGCGGGAGGGCCGCCGAGCAGTACTTC
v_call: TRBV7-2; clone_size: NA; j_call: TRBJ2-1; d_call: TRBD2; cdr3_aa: CASSPRTSGIDYNEQFF; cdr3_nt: TGTGCCAGCAGCCCCCGGACTAGCGGGATTGACTACAATGAGCAGTTCTTC
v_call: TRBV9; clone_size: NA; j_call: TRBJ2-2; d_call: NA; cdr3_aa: CASSVGIGANTGELFF; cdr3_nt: TGTGCCAGCAGCGTAGGAATCGGTGCGAACACCGGGGAGCTGTTTTTT
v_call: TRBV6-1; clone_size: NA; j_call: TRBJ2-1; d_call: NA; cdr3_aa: CASTVAGLRNEQFF; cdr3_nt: TGTGCCAGCACTGTGGCGGGACTTCGTAATGAGCAGTTCTTC
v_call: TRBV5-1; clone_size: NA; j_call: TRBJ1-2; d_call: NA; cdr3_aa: CASSLGAGYGYTF; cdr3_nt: TGCGCCAGCAGCTTGGGGGCTGGCTATGGCTACACCTTC
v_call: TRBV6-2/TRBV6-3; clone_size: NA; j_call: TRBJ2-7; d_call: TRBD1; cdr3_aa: CASSYSTGGPYEQYF; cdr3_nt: TGTGCCAGCAGTTACTCGACAGGGGGTCCGTACGAGCAGTACTTC
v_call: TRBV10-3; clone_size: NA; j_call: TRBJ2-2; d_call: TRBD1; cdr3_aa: CAIRGTGETGELFF; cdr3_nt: TGTGCCATCAGGGGGACAGGGGAAACCGGGGAGCTGTTTTTT
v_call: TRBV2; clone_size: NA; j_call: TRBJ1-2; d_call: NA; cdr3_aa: CARSNADSTGGYTF; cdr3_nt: TGTGCCAGATCAAACGCGGACTCCACGGGGGGCTACACCTTC
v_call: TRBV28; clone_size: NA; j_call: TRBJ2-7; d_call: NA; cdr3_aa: CASSFSRSSEQYF; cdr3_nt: TGTGCCAGCAGTTTTAGCCGGAGTTCCGAGCAGTACTTC
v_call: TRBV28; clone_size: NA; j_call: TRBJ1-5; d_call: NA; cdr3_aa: CTSRGRGNQPQHF; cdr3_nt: TGTACTTCAAGGGGTAGAGGCAATCAGCCCCAGCATTTT
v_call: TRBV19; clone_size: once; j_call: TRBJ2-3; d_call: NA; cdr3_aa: CASKGTGGPKHF; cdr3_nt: TGTGCCAGTAAAGGGACTGGAGGACCTAAGCATTTT
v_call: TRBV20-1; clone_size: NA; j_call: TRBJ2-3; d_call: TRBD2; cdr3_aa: CSASEWREGADTQYF; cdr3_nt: TGCAGTGCTAGTGAGTGGCGGGAGGGGGCAGATACGCAGTATTTT
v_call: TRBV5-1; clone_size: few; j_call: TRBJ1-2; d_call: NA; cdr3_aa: CASSILSTGAAYGYTF; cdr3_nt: TGCGCCAGCAGCATTCTATCCACAGGCGCGGCCTATGGCTACACCTTC
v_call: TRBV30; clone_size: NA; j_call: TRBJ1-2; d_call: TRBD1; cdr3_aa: CAWSGGGTGDTYGYTF; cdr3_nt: TGTGCCTGGAGTGGTGGGGGGACAGGGGATACCTATGGCTACACCTTC
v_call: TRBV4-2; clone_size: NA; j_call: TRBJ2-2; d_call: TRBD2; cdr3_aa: CASSHLGGRADTGELFF; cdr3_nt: TGTGCCAGCAGCCACCTGGGCGGGAGGGCGGACACCGGGGAGCTGTTTTTT
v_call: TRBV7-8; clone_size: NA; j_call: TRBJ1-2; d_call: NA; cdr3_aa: CASSPGQNYGYTF; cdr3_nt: TGTGCCAGCAGCCCTGGACAGAACTATGGCTACACCTTC
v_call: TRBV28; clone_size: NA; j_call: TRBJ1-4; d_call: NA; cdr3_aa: CASSLRTVNEKLFF; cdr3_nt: TGTGCCAGCAGTTTAAGGACAGTAAACGAAAAACTGTTTTTT
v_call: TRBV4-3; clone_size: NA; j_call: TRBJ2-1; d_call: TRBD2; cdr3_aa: CASSQDQVGGGSYNEQFF; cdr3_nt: TGCGCCAGCAGCCAAGATCAAGTAGGCGGCGGGAGCTACAATGAGCAGTTCTTC
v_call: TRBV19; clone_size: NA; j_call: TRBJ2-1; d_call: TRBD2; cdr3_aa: CASSVSSGGGNEQFF; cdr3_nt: TGTGCCAGTAGTGTATCTAGCGGGGGGGGCAATGAGCAGTTCTTC
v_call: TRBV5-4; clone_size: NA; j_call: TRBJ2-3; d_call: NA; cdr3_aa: CATRGGGTSTDTQYF; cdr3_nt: TGTGCCACCCGAGGCGGGGGCACTAGCACAGATACGCAGTATTTT
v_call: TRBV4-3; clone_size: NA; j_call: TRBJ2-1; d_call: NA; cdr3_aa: CASSQEVSANNEQFF; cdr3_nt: TGCGCCAGCAGCCAAGAAGTCAGCGCAAACAATGAGCAGTTCTTC
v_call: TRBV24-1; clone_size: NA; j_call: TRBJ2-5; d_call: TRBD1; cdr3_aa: CATSDHPGQAEQETQYF; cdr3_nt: TGTGCCACCAGTGATCATCCGGGACAGGCCGAACAAGAGACCCAGTACTTC
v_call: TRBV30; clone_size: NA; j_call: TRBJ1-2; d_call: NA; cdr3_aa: CAWLSGTLVNYGYTF; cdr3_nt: TGTGCCTGGCTAAGCGGGACACTCGTCAACTATGGCTACACCTTC
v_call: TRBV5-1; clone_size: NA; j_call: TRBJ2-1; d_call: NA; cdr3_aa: CASSSRDSYNEQFF; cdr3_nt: TGCGCCAGCTCGTCACGGGACTCCTACAATGAGCAGTTCTTC
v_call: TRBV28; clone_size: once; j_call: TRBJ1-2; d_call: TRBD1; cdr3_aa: CASKYIGGWDTF; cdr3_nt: TGTGCCAGCAAGTATATAGGGGGCTGGGACACCTTC
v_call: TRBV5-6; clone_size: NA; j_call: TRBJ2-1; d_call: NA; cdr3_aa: CASSSAGLVSHNEQFF; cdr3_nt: TGTGCCAGCAGCTCCGCAGGGTTGGTGTCACACAATGAGCAGTTCTTC
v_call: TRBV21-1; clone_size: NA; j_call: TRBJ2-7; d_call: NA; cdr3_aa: CASSKVGFNSSYEQYF; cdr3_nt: TGTGCCAGCAGCAAAGTTGGGTTTAACAGCTCCTACGAGCAGTACTTC
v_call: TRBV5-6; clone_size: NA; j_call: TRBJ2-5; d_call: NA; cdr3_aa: CASSPYKGEETQYF; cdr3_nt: TGTGCCAGCAGCCCATACAAGGGGGAAGAGACCCAGTACTTC
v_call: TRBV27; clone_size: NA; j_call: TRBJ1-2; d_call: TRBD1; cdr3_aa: CASSSGQGASGYGYTF; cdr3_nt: TGTGCCAGCAGTTCGGGACAGGGGGCGAGTGGCTATGGCTACACCTTC
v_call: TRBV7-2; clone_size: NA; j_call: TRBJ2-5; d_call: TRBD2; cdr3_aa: CASSSASGRAETQYF; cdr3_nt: TGTGCCAGCAGCTCCGCGAGCGGGAGAGCGGAGACCCAGTACTTC
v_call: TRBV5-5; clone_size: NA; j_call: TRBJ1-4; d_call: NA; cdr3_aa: CASSLEEGRTNEKLFF; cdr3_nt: TGTGCCAGCAGCTTGGAGGAGGGGCGAACTAATGAAAAACTGTTTTTT
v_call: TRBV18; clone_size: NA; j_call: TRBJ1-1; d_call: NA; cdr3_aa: CASSPLLDRRGAEAFF; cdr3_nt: TGTGCCAGCTCACCCCTCCTCGACAGAAGAGGCGCTGAAGCTTTCTTT
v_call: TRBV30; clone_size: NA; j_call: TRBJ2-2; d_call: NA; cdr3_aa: CAWSSGYTGELFF; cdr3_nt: TGTGCCTGGAGTAGCGGTTACACCGGGGAGCTGTTTTTT
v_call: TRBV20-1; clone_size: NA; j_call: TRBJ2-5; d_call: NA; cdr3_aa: CSASETRETQYF; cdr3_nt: TGCAGTGCTAGTGAGACTAGGGAGACCCAGTACTTC
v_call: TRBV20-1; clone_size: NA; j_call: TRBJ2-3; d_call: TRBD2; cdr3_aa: CSASPLLANTDTQYF; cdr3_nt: TGCAGTGCTAGTCCCTTACTAGCGAACACAGATACGCAGTATTTT
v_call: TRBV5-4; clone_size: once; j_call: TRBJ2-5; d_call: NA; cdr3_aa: CASGTQGMTETQYF; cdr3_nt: TGTGCCAGCGGGACGCAGGGGATGACAGAGACCCAGTACTTC
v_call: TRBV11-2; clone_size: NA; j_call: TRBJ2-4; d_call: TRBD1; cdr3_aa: CASRRTGEAKNIQYF; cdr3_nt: TGTGCCAGCAGGCGAACAGGGGAAGCCAAAAACATTCAGTACTTC
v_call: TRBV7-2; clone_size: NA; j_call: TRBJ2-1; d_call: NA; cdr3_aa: CASSPRPTGYNEQFF; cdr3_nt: TGTGCCAGCAGCCCGCGACCTACGGGGTACAATGAGCAGTTCTTC
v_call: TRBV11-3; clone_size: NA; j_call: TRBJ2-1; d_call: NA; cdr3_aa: CASSNPETNNEQFF; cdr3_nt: TGTGCCAGCAGCAACCCGGAGACGAACAATGAGCAGTTCTTC
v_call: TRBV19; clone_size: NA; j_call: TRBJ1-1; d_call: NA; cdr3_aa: CASSAQGGTEAFF; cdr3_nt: TGTGCCAGTAGCGCACAGGGTGGAACTGAAGCTTTCTTT
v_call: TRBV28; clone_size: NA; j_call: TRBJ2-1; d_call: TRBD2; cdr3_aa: CASTLAGLSYNEQFF; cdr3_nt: TGTGCCAGTACGTTAGCGGGCCTCTCCTACAATGAGCAGTTCTTC
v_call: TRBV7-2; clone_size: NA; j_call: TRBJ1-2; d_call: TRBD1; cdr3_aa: CASSPQGAWGGYTF; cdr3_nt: TGTGCCAGCAGCCCCCAGGGGGCTTGGGGTGGCTACACCTTC
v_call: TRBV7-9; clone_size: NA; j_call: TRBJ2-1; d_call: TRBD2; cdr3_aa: CASSPTGTSGYNEQFF; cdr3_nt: TGTGCCAGCAGCCCTACCGGGACTAGCGGTTACAATGAGCAGTTCTTC
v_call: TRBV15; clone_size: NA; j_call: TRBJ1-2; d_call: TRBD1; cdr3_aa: CATSRGQGADGYTF; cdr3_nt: TGTGCCACCAGCAGAGGCCAGGGGGCAGATGGCTACACCTTC
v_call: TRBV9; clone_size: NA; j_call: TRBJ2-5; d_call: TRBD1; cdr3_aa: CASSVAIDRGQETQYF; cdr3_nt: TGTGCCAGCAGCGTAGCTATCGACAGGGGCCAAGAGACCCAGTACTTC
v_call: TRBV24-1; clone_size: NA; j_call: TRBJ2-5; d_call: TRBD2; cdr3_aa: CATSDLRGRGVAGPYQETQYF; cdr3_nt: TGTGCCACCAGTGATTTGCGGGGCCGGGGGGTAGCGGGTCCGTACCAAGAGACCCAGTACTTC
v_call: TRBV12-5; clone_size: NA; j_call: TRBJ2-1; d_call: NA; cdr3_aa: CASGGGTSYNEQFF; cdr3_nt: TGTGCTAGTGGTGGCGGGACCTCCTACAATGAGCAGTTCTTC
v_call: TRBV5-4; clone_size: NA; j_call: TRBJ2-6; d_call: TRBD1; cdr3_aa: CASSPGTGSSGANVLTF; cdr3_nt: TGTGCCAGCAGCCCCGGGACAGGCTCCTCTGGGGCCAACGTCCTGACTTTC
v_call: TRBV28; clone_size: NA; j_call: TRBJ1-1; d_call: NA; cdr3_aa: CASRSHGLTRAFF; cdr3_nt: TGTGCCAGCAGGTCCCACGGACTAACTCGGGCTTTCTTT
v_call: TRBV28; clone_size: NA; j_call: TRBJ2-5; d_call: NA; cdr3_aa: CASSLGPGGVQETQYF; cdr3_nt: TGTGCCAGCAGTTTAGGGCCAGGAGGGGTCCAAGAGACCCAGTACTTC
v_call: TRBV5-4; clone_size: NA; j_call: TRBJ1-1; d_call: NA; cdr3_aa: CASSFGQMNTEAFF; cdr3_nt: TGTGCCAGCAGCTTCGGACAGATGAACACTGAAGCTTTCTTT